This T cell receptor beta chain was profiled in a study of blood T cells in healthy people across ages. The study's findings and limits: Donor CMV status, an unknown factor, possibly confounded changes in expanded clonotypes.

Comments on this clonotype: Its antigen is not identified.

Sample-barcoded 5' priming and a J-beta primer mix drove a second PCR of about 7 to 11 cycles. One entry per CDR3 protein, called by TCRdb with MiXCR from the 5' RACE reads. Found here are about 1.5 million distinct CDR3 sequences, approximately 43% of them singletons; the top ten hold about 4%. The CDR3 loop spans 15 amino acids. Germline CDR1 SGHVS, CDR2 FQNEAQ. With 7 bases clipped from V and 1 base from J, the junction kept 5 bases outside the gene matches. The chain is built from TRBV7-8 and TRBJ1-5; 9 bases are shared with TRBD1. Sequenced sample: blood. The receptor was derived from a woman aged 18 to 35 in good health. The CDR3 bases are TGTGCCAGCACGCCCGGGACAGGGAGCAATCAGCCCCAGCATTTT. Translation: CASTPGTGSNQPQHF.